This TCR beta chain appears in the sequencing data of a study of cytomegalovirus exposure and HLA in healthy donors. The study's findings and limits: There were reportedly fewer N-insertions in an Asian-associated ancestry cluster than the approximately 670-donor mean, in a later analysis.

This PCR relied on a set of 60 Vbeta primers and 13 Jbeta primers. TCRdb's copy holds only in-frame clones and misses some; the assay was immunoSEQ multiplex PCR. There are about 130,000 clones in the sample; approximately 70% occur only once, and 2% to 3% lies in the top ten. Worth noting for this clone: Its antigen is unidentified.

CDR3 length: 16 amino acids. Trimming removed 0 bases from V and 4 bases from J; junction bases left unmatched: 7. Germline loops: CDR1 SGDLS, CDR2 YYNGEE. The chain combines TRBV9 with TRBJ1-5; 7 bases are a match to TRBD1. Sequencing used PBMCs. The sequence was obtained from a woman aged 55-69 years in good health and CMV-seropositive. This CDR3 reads CASSVGKGGRNQPQHF. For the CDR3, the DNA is TGTGCCAGCAGCGTAGGAAAAGGGGGCCGGAATCAGCCCCAGCATTTT.